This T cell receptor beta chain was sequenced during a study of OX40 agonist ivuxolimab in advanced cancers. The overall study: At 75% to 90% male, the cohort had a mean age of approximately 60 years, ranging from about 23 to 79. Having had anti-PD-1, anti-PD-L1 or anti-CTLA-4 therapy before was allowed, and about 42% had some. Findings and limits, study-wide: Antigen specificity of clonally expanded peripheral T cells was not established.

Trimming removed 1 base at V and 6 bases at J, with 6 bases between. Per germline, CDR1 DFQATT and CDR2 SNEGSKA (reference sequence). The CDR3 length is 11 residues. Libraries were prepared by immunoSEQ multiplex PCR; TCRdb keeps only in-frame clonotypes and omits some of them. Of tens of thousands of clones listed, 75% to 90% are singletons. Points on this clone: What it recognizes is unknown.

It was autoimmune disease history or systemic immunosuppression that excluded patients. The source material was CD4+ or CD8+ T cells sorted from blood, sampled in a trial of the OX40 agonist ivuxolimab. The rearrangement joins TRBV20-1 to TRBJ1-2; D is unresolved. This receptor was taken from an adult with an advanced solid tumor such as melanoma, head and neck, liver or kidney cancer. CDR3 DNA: TGCAGTGCTAGAGTAGGGAATGGCTACACCTTC. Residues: CSARVGNGYTF.